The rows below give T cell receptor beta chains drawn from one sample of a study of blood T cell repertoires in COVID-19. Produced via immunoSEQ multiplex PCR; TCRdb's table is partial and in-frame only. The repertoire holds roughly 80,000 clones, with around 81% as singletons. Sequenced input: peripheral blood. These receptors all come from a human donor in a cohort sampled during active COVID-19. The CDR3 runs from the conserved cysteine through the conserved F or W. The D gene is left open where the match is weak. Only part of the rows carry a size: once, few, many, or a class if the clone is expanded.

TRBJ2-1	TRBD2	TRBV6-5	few	TGTGCCAGCAGTAACCAGCGGGAGCCCTACAATGAGCAGTTCTTC	CASSNQREPYNEQFF
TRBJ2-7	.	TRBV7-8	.	TGTGCCAGCAGCCCCCGGGAGACCCGATCCTACGAGCAGTACTTC	CASSPRETRSYEQYF
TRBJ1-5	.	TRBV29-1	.	TGCAGCGCCTCAGGGTTGAATCAGCCCCAGCATTTT	CSASGLNQPQHF
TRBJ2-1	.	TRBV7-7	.	TGTGCCAGCAGCTTAGGGCCGGAGCCGTCCTACAATGAGCAGTTCTTC	CASSLGPEPSYNEQFF
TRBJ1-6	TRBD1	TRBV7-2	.	TGTGCCAGCAGCTCGGGACAGGGGTTACCCCTCCACTTT	CASSSGQGLPLHF
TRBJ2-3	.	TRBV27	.	TGTGCCACCTCAAGAGATACAGATACGCAGTATTTT	CATSRDTDTQYF
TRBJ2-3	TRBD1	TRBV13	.	TGTGCCAGCAGCTCCACAGGGACAGGTAAAGATACGCAGTATTTT	CASSSTGTGKDTQYF
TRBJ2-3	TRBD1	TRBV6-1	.	TGTGCCAGCAGTGCGGGACAGGGAGGGGTTGCAGATACGCAGTATTTT	CASSAGQGGVADTQYF
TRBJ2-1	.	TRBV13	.	TGTGCCAGCTCGGAAGCCAGCGTTACCAATGAGCAGTTCTTC	CASSEASVTNEQFF
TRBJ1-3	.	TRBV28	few	TGTGCCAGCAGTTCTAGGTGGGGCAGCTCTGGAAACACCATATATTTT	CASSSRWGSSGNTIYF
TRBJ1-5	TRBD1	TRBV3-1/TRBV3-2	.	TGTGCCAGCAGCCCAATGACAGGGCTAGGCAATCAGCCCCAGCATTTT	CASSPMTGLGNQPQHF
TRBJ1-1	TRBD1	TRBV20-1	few	TGCAGTGCTCCCACAGGGGCACAAGCTTTCTTT	CSAPTGAQAFF
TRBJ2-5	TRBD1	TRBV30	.	TGTGCCTGGAGCCTCGGACAGGGGAGGCAAGAGACCCAGTACTTC	CAWSLGQGRQETQYF
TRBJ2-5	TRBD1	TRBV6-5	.	TGTGCCAGCATAGACAGGGGGTTTCTGGAGACCCAGTACTTC	CASIDRGFLETQYF
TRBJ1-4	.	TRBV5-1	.	TGCGCCAGCAGCTTCACGGGGGGTGATGAAAAACTGTTTTTT	CASSFTGGDEKLFF
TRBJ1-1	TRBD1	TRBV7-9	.	TGTGCCAGCAGCTCGAGCCAAACAGGGGTTACTGAAGCTTTCTTT	CASSSSQTGVTEAFF
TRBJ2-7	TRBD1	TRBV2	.	TGTGCCAGCAGTGAGACAGGGTTTGGCGAGCAGTACTTC	CASSETGFGEQYF
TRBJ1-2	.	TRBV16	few	TGTGCCAGCAGCCAGGAGCCTAACTATGGCTACACCTTC	CASSQEPNYGYTF
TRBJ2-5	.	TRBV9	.	TGTGCCAGCAGCGTGAGGGGGACTAAAGAGACCCAGTACTTC	CASSVRGTKETQYF
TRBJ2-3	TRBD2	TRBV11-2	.	TGTGCCAGCAGCTTAGGGCAGCGGGGTAGCACAGATACGCAGTATTTT	CASSLGQRGSTDTQYF
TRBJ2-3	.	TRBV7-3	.	TGTGCCAGCAGCTTACTAGGGGGAATAGATACGCAGTATTTT	CASSLLGGIDTQYF
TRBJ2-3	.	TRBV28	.	TGTGCCAGCAGTTTCCTGCCGGGTACGCAGTATTTT	CASSFLPGTQYF
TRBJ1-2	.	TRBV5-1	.	TGCGCCAGCGGCCTGCGGGGGCCGGACTATGGCTACACCTTC	CASGLRGPDYGYTF
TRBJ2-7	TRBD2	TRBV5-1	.	TGCGCCAGCAGCTTTAGCGGGAGAAGTCCCGAGCAGTACTTC	CASSFSGRSPEQYF
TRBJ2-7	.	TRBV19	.	TGTGCCAGTAGTCCCGACACATGGAAAGGGCAGTACTTC	CASSPDTWKGQYF
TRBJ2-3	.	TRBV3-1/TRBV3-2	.	TGTGCCAGCAGCCAAGATTTGGCGGGGACGCAGTATTTT	CASSQDLAGTQYF
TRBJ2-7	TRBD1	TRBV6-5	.	TGTGCCAGCAGGTACTCCGGGACAGGGTCCTACGAGCAGTACTTC	CASRYSGTGSYEQYF
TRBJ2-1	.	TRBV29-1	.	TGCAGCGCTGAAGGCAGGGGCTACGGTGATGAGCAGTTCTTC	CSAEGRGYGDEQFF
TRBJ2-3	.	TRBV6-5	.	TGTGCCAGCAGGGAGGCAGATACGCAGTATTTT	CASREADTQYF
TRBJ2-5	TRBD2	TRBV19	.	TGTGCCAGTAGTACTAGCGGGAGCTCAGAGACCCAGTACTTC	CASSTSGSSETQYF
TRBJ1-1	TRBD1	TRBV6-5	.	TGTGCCAGCAGTATAGGGGACAGGGGGGGCACTGAAGCTTTCTTT	CASSIGDRGGTEAFF
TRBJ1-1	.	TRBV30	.	TGTGCCTGGAGGGACAGGAACACTGAAGCTTTCTTT	CAWRDRNTEAFF
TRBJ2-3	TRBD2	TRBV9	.	TGTGCCAGCAGCGCTGTACTAGCGGGGGCGCTGGGAGATACGCAGTATTTT	CASSAVLAGALGDTQYF
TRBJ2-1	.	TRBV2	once	TGTGCCAGCAGTGAAGACCGGCGGCGAGACTACAATGAGCAGTTCTTC	CASSEDRRRDYNEQFF
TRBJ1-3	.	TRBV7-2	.	TGTGCCAGCAGTCTGGACAGTAACTCTGGAAACACCATATATTTT	CASSLDSNSGNTIYF
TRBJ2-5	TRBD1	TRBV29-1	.	TGCAGCGTCAAAAACGGACAGGGAGAGACCCAGTACTTC	CSVKNGQGETQYF
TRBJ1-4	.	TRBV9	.	TGTGCCAGCAGCGCCAGCGGACAGATAGGTGAAAAACTGTTTTTT	CASSASGQIGEKLFF
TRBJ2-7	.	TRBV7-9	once	TGTGCCAGCAGCTCCCAGGGAAACGAGCAGTACTTC	CASSSQGNEQYF
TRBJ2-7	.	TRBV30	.	TGTGCCTGGAAAGGGGGATACGAGCAGTACTTC	CAWKGGYEQYF
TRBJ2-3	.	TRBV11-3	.	TGTGCCAGCAGCTTGAGGGCGGGAAACAAGGCAGATACGCAGTATTTT	CASSLRAGNKADTQYF
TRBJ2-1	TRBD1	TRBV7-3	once	TGTGCCAGCAGCTCTTTCCGGGACAGGGGCAATGAGCAGTTCTTC	CASSSFRDRGNEQFF
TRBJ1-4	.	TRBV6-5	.	TGTGCCAGCAGTCAGTACCAATCAACTAATGAAAAACTGTTTTTT	CASSQYQSTNEKLFF
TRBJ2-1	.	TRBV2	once	TGTGCCAGCAGTGGAGGAACTCGACCGGTCTTC	CASSGGTRPVF
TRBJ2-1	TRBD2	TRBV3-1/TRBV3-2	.	TGTGCCAGCAGGCCAGGTAGCGGGGTTGGTGAGCAGTTCTTC	CASRPGSGVGEQFF
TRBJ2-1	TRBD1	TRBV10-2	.	TGCGCCAGCTTAAGTCAGGGACAGGGGTACAATGAGCAGTTCTTC	CASLSQGQGYNEQFF
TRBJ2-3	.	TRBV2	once	TGTGCCAGCAGTGAACTAGCGCTTACAGATACGCAGTATTTT	CASSELALTDTQYF
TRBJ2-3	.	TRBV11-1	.	TGTGCCAGCAGCTTAGCAGGGGGCACAGATACGCAGTATTTT	CASSLAGGTDTQYF
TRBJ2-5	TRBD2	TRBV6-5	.	TGTGCCAGCAGTTACTCGAGCGGGATTGAGACCCAGTACTTC	CASSYSSGIETQYF
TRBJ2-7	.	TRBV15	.	TGTGCCACCAGCAAGGGAGAGCAGCTGGTCGAGCAGTACTTC	CATSKGEQLVEQYF
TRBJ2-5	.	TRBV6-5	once	TGTGCCAGCAAAAAACCGGGCCAAGAGACCCAGTACTTC	CASKKPGQETQYF
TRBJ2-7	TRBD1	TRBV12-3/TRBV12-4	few	TGTGCCAGCAGCCGACAGGGGTACGAGCAGTACTTC	CASSRQGYEQYF
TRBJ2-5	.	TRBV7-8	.	TGTGCCAGCAGCTTAGACGCCCTGAGAGAGACCCAGTACTTC	CASSLDALRETQYF
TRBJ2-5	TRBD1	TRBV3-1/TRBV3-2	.	TGTGCCAGCAGCCCCAGGACAGGGTTGGGGACCCAGTACTTC	CASSPRTGLGTQYF
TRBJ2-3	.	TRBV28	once	TGTGCCATCAACACGGGACTTTCTCCCACAGATACGCAGTATTTT	CAINTGLSPTDTQYF
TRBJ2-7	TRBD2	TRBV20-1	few	TGCAGTGCTAGTGCTGACGGGACTAGCGGAACCTACGAGCAGTACTTC	CSASADGTSGTYEQYF
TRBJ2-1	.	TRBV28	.	TGTGCCAGCACCTACGACAATGAGCAGTTCTTC	CASTYDNEQFF
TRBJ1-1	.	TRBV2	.	TGTGCCAGCAGTGGTGGGGGGACTCTCAACACTGAAGCTTTCTTT	CASSGGGTLNTEAFF
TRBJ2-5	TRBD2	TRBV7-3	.	TGTGCCAGCAGCTCCTTAGCGGGGGGAAAAGAGGAGACCCAGTACTTC	CASSSLAGGKEETQYF
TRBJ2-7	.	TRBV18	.	TGTGCCAGCTCACCGGGGAGGGGGGGATACGAGCAGTACTTC	CASSPGRGGYEQYF
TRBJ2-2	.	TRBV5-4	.	TGTGCCAGCAGGTTGACAATCACCGGGGAGCTGTTTTTT	CASRLTITGELFF